This T cell receptor beta chain originates from a study of control samples from healthy donors and cancer patients. The CDR3 covers 12 residues. V lost 5 bases to trimming and J lost 8 bases, with 12 bases between them. Only in-frame clones appear in the TCRdb table, and some are missing; sequencing was by immunoSEQ multiplex PCR. The sample shows some 130,000 clones, just under 95% of them seen only once. This receptor was taken from a man between 18 and 29 years old in good health. V and J are TRBV12-3 or TRBV12-4 and TRBJ1-2; D gene ambiguous. Sequencing input: blood. The CDR3 bases are TGTGCCAGCAGTCCCCGGGTCGAGGGCTACACCTTC. Translated, it gives CASSPRVEGYTF.